Following are 2 T cell receptor beta chains from one sample sequenced in a study of graft-versus-host responses after intestinal transplantation. Only in-frame clones appear in the TCRdb table, and some are missing; sequencing was by immunoSEQ multiplex PCR. Of tens of thousands of clones listed, around 89% are singletons. The antigens of these receptors remain unknown. Source: unstimulated CD8+ T cells sorted from spleen or lymph node cells, taken before intestinal transplant. The receptors shown here come from a human donor who received an intestinal transplant.

J is TRBJ2-1 and V is TRBV13, with 10 bases aligning to TRBD2. Germline CDR1 and CDR2: PRHDT and FYEKMQ (reference sequence). The CDR3 is 15 amino acids. V gave up 3 bases and J gave up 7 bases; unmatched junction bases: 6. This CDR3 is CASSLGSSGSNEQFF. Here the CDR3 DNA reads TGTGCCAGCAGCTTGGGGTCTAGCGGGAGTAATGAGCAGTTCTTC.

The J gene is TRBJ2-3, the V gene TRBV11-2, with D tentatively TRBD2 (6 bases). The CDR3 has 14 residues. Trimming took 4 bases from V and 3 from J, leaving 11 bases between them. CDR1 is SGHAT and CDR2 is FQNNGV in the germline V gene. The CDR3 spells CASSSGGSTDTQYF. In DNA, the CDR3 is TGTGCCAGCAGCTCAGGAGGGAGTACAGATACGCAGTATTTT.